The T cell receptor (beta chain) described here comes from a study of blood T cell repertoires in COVID-19. Turning to the study itself: The origin of the acute and convalescent COVID-19 samples was the United States, Italy and Spain. The analysed material was cDNA or gDNA that came from T cells, B-cell-depleted T cells, or PBMCs.

The CDR3 length is 16 residues. J was trimmed by 4 bases and V by 1 base; bases with no gene match: 5. Germline assignment: CDR1 MNHEY and CDR2 SVGAGI. As handled by the study authors: Amplification from reference gene primers served as the basis for estimated nucleated cell counts. TCRdb keeps only in-frame clones here, not all; method: immunoSEQ multiplex PCR. D and trimming come from the DNA, and the V and J calls and clone size come from that table. The sample lists 25,000 to 35,000 clones; roughly nine tenths were seen once. The sample was peripheral blood. The J gene is TRBJ2-2, the V gene TRBV6-5; 8 nucleotides align to TRBD2. This receptor was identified in a human donor in a cohort sampled during active COVID-19. CDR3 loop: CASSYYGGVSTGELFF. In nucleotides, the CDR3 is TGTGCCAGCAGTTACTACGGGGGGGTCTCCACCGGGGAGCTGTTTTTT.